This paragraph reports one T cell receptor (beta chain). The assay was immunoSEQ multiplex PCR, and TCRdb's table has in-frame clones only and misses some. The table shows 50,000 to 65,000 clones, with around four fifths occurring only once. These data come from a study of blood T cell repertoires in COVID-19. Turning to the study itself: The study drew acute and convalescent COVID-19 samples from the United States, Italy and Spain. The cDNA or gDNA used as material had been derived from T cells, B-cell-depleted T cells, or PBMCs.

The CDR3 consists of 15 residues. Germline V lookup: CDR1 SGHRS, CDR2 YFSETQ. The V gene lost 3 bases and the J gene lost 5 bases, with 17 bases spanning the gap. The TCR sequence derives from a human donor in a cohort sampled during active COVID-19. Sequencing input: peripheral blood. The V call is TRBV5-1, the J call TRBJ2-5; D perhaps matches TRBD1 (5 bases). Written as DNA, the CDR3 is TGCGCCAGCAGCTCATACCAGGGCTTCGGGGAGACCCAGTACTTC. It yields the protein CASSSYQGFGETQYF.